Listed below are T cell receptor beta chains from one sample, sequenced in a study of blood T cell repertoires in COVID-19. The protocol was immunoSEQ multiplex PCR, while the TCRdb copy is restricted to in-frame clones and leaves out a portion. The data contain roughly 110,000 clones, 84% of them seen just once; the ten biggest clones take up about 4.2%. The sequencing sample was made of peripheral blood. The receptors originated from a human donor in a cohort sampled during active COVID-19. CDR3s include the opening cysteine and the closing phenylalanine or tryptophan. Fields, in order: J gene, V gene, CDR3 protein.

J gene: TRBJ2-1
V gene: TRBV4-2
CDR3 protein: CASSQAGLASYNEQFF

J gene: TRBJ2-2
V gene: TRBV11-3
CDR3 protein: CASSLVLAGSGELFF

J gene: TRBJ1-1
V gene: TRBV6-2/TRBV6-3
CDR3 protein: CASSYSRRGAFF

J gene: TRBJ2-3
V gene: TRBV19
CDR3 protein: CASSIRASVSTDTQYF

J gene: TRBJ2-2
V gene: TRBV29-1
CDR3 protein: CSVGGGLGGTGELFF

J gene: TRBJ1-3
V gene: TRBV24-1
CDR3 protein: CATSDSRDGSSGNTIYF

J gene: TRBJ1-1
V gene: TRBV11-2
CDR3 protein: CASSFGNTEAFF

J gene: TRBJ1-2
V gene: TRBV7-2
CDR3 protein: CASSFDRDGYGYTF

J gene: TRBJ2-7
V gene: TRBV3-1/TRBV3-2
CDR3 protein: CASSQGLSSYEQYF

J gene: TRBJ2-5
V gene: TRBV28
CDR3 protein: CASSLTGGQETQYF

J gene: TRBJ1-2
V gene: TRBV3-1/TRBV3-2
CDR3 protein: CASSPRVLDGYTF

J gene: TRBJ2-1
V gene: TRBV4-2
CDR3 protein: CASSQDRTGSNEQFF

J gene: TRBJ1-2
V gene: TRBV19
CDR3 protein: CASTSGTGYGYTF

J gene: TRBJ2-3
V gene: TRBV14
CDR3 protein: CASTPGGPTDTQYF

J gene: TRBJ1-6
V gene: TRBV4-2
CDR3 protein: CASSTQTGMESPLHF

J gene: TRBJ2-6
V gene: TRBV19
CDR3 protein: CASSFSGANVLTF

J gene: TRBJ1-1
V gene: TRBV24-1
CDR3 protein: CATSDPWTGLNTEAFF

J gene: TRBJ1-1
V gene: TRBV29-1
CDR3 protein: CSSGGGNTEAFF

J gene: TRBJ1-4
V gene: TRBV18
CDR3 protein: CASGERGSNEKLFF

J gene: TRBJ1-1
V gene: TRBV30
CDR3 protein: CAWMSKSGVWGTEAFF

J gene: TRBJ2-5
V gene: TRBV3-1/TRBV3-2
CDR3 protein: CASSPLAGGGETQYF

J gene: TRBJ2-3
V gene: TRBV5-1
CDR3 protein: CASSHDTGNTDTQYF

J gene: TRBJ2-3
V gene: TRBV4-2
CDR3 protein: CASSQVAGFTDTQYF

J gene: TRBJ2-5
V gene: TRBV29-1
CDR3 protein: CSVGGQETQYF

J gene: TRBJ2-7
V gene: TRBV5-1
CDR3 protein: CASSLKGLRNEQYF

J gene: TRBJ1-1
V gene: TRBV5-4
CDR3 protein: CASSLVGWGQSNTEAFF

J gene: TRBJ2-2
V gene: TRBV10-3
CDR3 protein: CAISEGRGGTGELFF

J gene: TRBJ1-1
V gene: TRBV28
CDR3 protein: CASRQVMNTEAFF

J gene: TRBJ1-1
V gene: TRBV6-6
CDR3 protein: CASSYIRGNTEAFF

J gene: TRBJ2-7
V gene: TRBV28
CDR3 protein: CASSFSGRYEQYF

J gene: TRBJ2-5
V gene: TRBV19
CDR3 protein: CASSPGGGRDQYF

J gene: TRBJ2-5
V gene: TRBV7-2
CDR3 protein: CASSLGTRETQYF

J gene: TRBJ1-5
V gene: TRBV7-2
CDR3 protein: CASSLNRGAQPQHF

J gene: TRBJ1-6
V gene: TRBV5-1
CDR3 protein: CASSFNSRQASNESPLHF

J gene: TRBJ1-6
V gene: TRBV27
CDR3 protein: CASSFFGGGSPLHF